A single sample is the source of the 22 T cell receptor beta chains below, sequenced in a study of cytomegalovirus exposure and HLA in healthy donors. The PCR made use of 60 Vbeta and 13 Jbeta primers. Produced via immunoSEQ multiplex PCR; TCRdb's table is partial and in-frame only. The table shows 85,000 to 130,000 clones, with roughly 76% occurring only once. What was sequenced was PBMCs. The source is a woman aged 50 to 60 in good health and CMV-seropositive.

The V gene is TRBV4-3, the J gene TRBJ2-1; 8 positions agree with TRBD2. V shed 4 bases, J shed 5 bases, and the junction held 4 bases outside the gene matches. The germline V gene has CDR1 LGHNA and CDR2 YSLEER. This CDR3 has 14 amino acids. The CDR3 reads CASSRGGPHNEQFF. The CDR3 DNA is TGCGCCAGCAGCCGCGGGGGGCCCCACAATGAGCAGTTCTTC.

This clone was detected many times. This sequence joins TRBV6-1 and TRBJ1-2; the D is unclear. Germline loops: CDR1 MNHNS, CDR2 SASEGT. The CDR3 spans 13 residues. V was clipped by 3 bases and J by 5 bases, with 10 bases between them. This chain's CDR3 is CASSDYGAYGYTF. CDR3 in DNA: TGTGCCAGCAGTGATTACGGTGCGTATGGCTACACCTTC.

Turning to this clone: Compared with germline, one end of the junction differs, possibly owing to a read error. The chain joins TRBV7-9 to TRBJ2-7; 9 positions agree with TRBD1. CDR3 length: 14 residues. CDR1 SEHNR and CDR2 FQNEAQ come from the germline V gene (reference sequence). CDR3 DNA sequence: TGTTCCAGCTCGGGACAGGGCTTCTCCTACGAGCAGTACTTC. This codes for CSSSGQGFSYEQYF.

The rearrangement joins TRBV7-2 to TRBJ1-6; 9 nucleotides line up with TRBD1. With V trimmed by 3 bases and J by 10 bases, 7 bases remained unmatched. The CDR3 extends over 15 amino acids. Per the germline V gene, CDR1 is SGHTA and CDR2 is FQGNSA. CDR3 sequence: CASSFLTGGTSPLHF. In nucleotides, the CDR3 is TGTGCCAGCAGCTTTTTGACAGGGGGTACGTCACCCCTCCACTTT.

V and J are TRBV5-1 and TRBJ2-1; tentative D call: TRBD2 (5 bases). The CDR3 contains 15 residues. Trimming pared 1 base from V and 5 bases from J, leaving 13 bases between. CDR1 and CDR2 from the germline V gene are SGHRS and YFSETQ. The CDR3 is CASSLRDSYHNEQFF. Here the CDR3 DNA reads TGCGCCAGCAGCTTGCGGGATTCCTACCACAATGAGCAGTTCTTC.

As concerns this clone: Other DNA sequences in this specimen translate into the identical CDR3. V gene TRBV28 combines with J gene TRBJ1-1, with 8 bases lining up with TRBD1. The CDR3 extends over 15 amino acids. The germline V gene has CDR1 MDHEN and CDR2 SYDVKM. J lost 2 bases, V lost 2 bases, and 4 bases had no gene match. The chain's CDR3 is CASSLTGTGNTEAFF. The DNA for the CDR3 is TGTGCCAGCAGTTTAACCGGGACAGGAAACACTGAAGCTTTCTTT.

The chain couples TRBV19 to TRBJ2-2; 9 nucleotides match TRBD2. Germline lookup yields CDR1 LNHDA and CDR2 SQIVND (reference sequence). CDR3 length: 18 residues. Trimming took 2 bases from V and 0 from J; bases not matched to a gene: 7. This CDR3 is CASSIISGGTTNTGELFF. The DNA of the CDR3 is TGTGCCAGTAGTATAATAAGCGGGGGGACCACGAACACCGGGGAGCTGTTTTTT.

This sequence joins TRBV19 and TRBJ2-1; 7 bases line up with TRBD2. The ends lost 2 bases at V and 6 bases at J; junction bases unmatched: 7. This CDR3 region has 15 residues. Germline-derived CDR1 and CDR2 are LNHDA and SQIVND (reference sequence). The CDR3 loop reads CASSINGGGRNEQFF. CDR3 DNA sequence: TGTGCCAGTAGTATAAACGGGGGAGGGCGCAATGAGCAGTTCTTC.

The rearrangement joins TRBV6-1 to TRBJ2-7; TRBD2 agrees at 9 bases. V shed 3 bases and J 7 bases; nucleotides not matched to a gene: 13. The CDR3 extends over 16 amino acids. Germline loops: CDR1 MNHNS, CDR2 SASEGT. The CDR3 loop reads CASSETERGDTSEQYF. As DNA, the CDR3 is TGTGCCAGCAGTGAGACCGAGCGGGGGGACACATCGGAGCAGTACTTC.

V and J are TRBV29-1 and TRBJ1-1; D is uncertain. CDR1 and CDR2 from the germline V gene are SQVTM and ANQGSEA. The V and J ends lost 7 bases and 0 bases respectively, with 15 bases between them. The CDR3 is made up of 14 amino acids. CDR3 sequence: CSGVGSFMNTEAFF. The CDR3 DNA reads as TGCAGCGGGGTGGGGAGTTTCATGAACACTGAAGCTTTCTTT.

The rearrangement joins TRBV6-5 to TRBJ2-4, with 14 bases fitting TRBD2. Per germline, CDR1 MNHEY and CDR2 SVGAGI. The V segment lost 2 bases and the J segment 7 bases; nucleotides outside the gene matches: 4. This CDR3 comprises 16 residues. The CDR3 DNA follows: TGTGCCAGCAGTTACGGACTAGCGGGGGGTCCCAACATTCAGTACTTC. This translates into CASSYGLAGGPNIQYF.

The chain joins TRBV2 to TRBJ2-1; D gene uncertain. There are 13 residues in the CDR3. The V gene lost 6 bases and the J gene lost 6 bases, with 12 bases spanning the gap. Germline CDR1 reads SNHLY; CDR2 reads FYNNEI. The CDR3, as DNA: TGTGCCAGCAGCTTGACTTCACCCAATGAGCAGTTCTTC. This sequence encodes CASSLTSPNEQFF.

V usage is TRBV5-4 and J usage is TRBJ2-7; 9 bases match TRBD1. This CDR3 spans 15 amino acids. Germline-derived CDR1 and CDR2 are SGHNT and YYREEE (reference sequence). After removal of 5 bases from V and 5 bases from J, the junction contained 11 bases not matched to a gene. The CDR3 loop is CASRAEGQGSNEQYF. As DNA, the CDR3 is TGTGCCAGCAGGGCAGAAGGACAGGGGTCCAACGAGCAGTACTTC.

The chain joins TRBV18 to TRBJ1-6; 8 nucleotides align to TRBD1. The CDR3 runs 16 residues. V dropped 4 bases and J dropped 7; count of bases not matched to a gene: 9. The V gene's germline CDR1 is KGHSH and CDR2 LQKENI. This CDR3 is CASSLNQGAANSPLHF. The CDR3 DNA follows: TGTGCCAGCTCACTGAACCAGGGGGCGGCGAATTCACCCCTCCACTTT.

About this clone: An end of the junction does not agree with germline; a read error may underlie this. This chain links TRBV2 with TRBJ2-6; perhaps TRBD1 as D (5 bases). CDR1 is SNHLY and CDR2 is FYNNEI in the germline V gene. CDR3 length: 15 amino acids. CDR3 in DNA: TGTGCCAGAGAAAGGACGTTCGCTGGGGCCAGCGTCCTGACTTTC. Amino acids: CARERTFAGASVLTF.

The CDR3 loop reads CASVGGNTEAFF. CDR3 nucleotide sequence: TGCGCCAGCGTGGGGGGAAATACTGAAGCTTTCTTT. The rearrangement joins TRBV10-2 to TRBJ1-1; possibly TRBD1 for D (5 bases). CDR3 length: 12 residues. CDR1 is WSHSY and CDR2 is SAAADI in the germline V gene. V was shortened by 8 bases and J by 5 bases, with 12 bases between the two germline ends.

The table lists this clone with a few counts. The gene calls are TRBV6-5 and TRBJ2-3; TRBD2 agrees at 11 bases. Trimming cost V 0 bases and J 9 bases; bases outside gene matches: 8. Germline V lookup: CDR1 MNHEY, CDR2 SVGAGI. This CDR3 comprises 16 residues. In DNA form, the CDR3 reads TGTGCCAGCAGTTACTCGAATAGTCTAGCGGGGGGCACGCAGTATTTT. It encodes CASSYSNSLAGGTQYF.

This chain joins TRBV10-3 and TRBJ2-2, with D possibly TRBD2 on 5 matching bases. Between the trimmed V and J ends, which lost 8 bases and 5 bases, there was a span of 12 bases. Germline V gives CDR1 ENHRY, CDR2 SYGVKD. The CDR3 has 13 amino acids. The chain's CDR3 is CAIGGLRTGELFF. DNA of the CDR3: TGTGCCATCGGAGGCCTCCGGACCGGGGAGCTGTTTTTT.

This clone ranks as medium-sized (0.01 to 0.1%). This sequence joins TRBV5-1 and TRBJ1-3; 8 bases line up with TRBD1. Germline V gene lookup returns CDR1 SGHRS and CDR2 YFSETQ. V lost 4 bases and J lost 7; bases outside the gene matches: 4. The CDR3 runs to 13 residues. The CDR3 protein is CASSDRTGNTIYF. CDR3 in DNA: TGCGCCAGCAGCGATAGGACAGGGAACACCATATATTTT.

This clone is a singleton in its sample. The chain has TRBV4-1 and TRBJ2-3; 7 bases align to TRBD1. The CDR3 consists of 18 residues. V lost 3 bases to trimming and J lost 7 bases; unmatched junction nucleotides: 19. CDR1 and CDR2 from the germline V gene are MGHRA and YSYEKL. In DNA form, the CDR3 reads TGCGCCAGCAGCCATCCCCTAATGACAGGGAGAGCCTCGTATACGCAGTATTTT. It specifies CASSHPLMTGRASYTQYF.

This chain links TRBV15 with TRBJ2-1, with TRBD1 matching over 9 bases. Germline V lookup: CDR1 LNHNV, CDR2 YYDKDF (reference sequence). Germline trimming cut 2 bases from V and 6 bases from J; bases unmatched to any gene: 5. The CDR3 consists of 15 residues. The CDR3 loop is CATSRRQGGRNEQFF. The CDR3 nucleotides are TGTGCCACCAGCAGACGACAGGGGGGTCGCAATGAGCAGTTCTTC.

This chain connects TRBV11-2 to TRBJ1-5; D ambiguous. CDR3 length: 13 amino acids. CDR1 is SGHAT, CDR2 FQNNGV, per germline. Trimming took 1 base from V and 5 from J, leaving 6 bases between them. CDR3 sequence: CASSLGRDQPQHF. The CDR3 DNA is TGTGCCAGCAGCTTAGGGCGGGATCAGCCCCAGCATTTT.